The 32 T cell receptor beta chains in this list originate from one sample, sequenced in a study of blood T cell repertoires in COVID-19. This table comes from immunoSEQ multiplex PCR, and its TCRdb copy is limited to in-frame clones, with some not included. The sample yields under 150,000 clones, about 79% seen once. Sample: peripheral blood. Source of these receptors: a woman older than 75 with active or convalescent COVID-19.

The V gene is TRBV28, the J gene TRBJ1-5; TRBD1 might be the D (5 bases). Trimming removed 7 bases at V and 4 bases at J, with 14 bases between. The germline V gene encodes CDR1 MDHEN and CDR2 SYDVKM. There are 14 residues in the CDR3. CDR3 DNA sequence: TGTGCCAGCAACCCCCCCCCAGGGAATCAGCCCCAGCATTTT. Translated: CASNPPPGNQPQHF. Looking up the rest from reference TRBV28 and TRBJ1-5 gives the full variable domain: DVKVTQSSRYLVKRTGEKVFLECVQDMDHENMFWYRQDPGLGLRLIYFSYDVKMKEKGDIPEGYSVSREKKERFSLILESASTNQTSMYLCASNPPPGNQPQHFGDGTRLSIL.

The chain is built from TRBV28 and TRBJ1-1, with 11 bases aligning to TRBD1. J was trimmed by 11 bases and V by 1 base; bases with no gene match: 6. Germline V gives CDR1 MDHEN, CDR2 SYDVKM. This CDR3 comprises 14 residues. This CDR3 is CASSLLGTGGRAFF. The CDR3 DNA is TGTGCCAGCAGTTTATTGGGGACAGGGGGTCGGGCTTTCTTT.

The V call is TRBV24-1, the J call TRBJ1-4; D remains ambiguous. Deletions cut 7 bases from V and 6 bases from J, with 5 bases between. Germline V gives CDR1 KGHDR, CDR2 SFDVKD. The CDR3 has 11 residues. This CDR3 is CATSLDEKLFF. The CDR3 DNA reads as TGTGCCACCAGCCTAGATGAAAAACTGTTTTTT.

The genes are TRBV28 and TRBJ1-2, with TRBD1 matching 12 bases. The CDR3 extends over 14 amino acids. The J segment lost 7 bases and the V segment lost 4 bases, leaving 4 bases of the junction unmatched. Germline V gives CDR1 MDHEN, CDR2 SYDVKM. CDR3 in amino acids: CASSSPGQGAGYTF. The CDR3 DNA is TGTGCCAGCAGTTCGCCGGGACAGGGGGCTGGCTACACCTTC.

This clone has ten or more counts. This sequence joins TRBV4-3 and TRBJ2-7; TRBD1 matches at 8 bases. The CDR3 has 13 amino acids. Germline trimming cut 1 base from V and 9 bases from J; bases unmatched to any gene: 5. CDR1 is LGHNA and CDR2 is YSLEER in the germline V gene. CDR3 protein: CASSQGPGGWQYF. CDR3 bases: TGCGCCAGCAGCCAAGGTCCAGGGGGCTGGCAGTACTTC.

The V call is TRBV5-1, the J call TRBJ1-2; TRBD1 agrees at 10 bases. V lost 0 bases, J lost 2 bases, and 4 bases stayed unmatched. The CDR3 consists of 16 residues. Germline CDR1 reads SGHRS; CDR2 reads YFSETQ. The CDR3 region has the DNA TGCGCCAGCAGCTTGGGGGACAGGGGCGAGAACTATGGCTACACCTTC. Residues: CASSLGDRGENYGYTF.

V gene TRBV6-6 combines with J gene TRBJ1-5; 8 bases agree with TRBD1. Germline trimming cut 5 bases from V and 2 bases from J; bases unmatched to any gene: 8. This CDR3 is built from 16 residues. Germline values: CDR1 MNHNY, CDR2 SVGAGI (reference sequence). The CDR3 region is CASSNNRGAGNQPQHF. CDR3 nucleotide sequence: TGTGCCAGCAGTAACAACAGGGGGGCGGGCAATCAGCCCCAGCATTTT.

V gene TRBV7-3 combines with J gene TRBJ2-5; weak D call: TRBD2 (7 bases). The V and J ends lost 5 bases and 5 bases respectively, with 18 bases between them. Germline CDR1 is SGHTA and CDR2 is FQGTGA. CDR3 length: 15 residues. CDR3 sequence: CASSPYGGLWETQYF. In DNA, the CDR3 is TGTGCCAGCAGCCCTTACGGGGGGCTTTGGGAGACCCAGTACTTC.

This chain connects TRBV3-1 (or the pseudogene TRBV3-2) to TRBJ1-5; D is possibly TRBD1 (6 bases). CDR3 length: 15 amino acids. CDR1 is LGHDT and CDR2 is YNNKEL in the germline V gene (reference sequence). The V end was cut by 0 bases, the J end by 3 bases, with 9 bases between. The CDR3 sequence: CASSQDRTDNQPQHF. The CDR3 DNA reads as TGTGCCAGCAGCCAAGATCGGACAGACAATCAGCCCCAGCATTTT.

This clone appeared many times. The chain links TRBV15 to TRBJ1-5; D is possibly TRBD1 (6 bases). V lost 0 bases, J lost 7 bases, and 13 bases lay in between. Germline loops: CDR1 LNHNV, CDR2 YYDKDF (reference sequence). The CDR3 is 15 amino acids. The CDR3 nucleotides read TGTGCCACCAGCAGAGATCGGGGGGCCTCACAGCCCCAGCATTTT. Its translation is CATSRDRGASQPQHF. Full variable domain (outside the CDR3, taken from reference TRBV15 and TRBJ1-5): DAMVIQNPRYQVTQFGKPVTLSCSQTLNHNVMYWYQQKSSQAPKLLFHYYDKDFNNEADTPDNFQSRRPNTSFCFLDIRSPGLGDTAMYLCATSRDRGASQPQHFGDGTRLSIL.

This clone was seen a single time. The chain employs TRBV30 and TRBJ1-2; no definite D call. CDR3 length equals 13 residues. With 0 bases removed from V and 2 bases from J, the gap between germline ends came to 7 bases. Germline V gene sequence: CDR1 GTSNPN, CDR2 SVGIG (reference sequence). CDR3 sequence (DNA): TGTGCCTGGAGTGTGCCGGGGAACTATGGCTACACCTTC. Encoded protein: CAWSVPGNYGYTF.

The chain carries TRBV4-1 and TRBJ2-3, with TRBD2 matching 7 bases. Germline V gene lookup returns CDR1 MGHRA and CDR2 YSYEKL. This CDR3 contains 13 residues. V trimming: 4 bases; J trimming: 6 bases; junction bases outside the gene matches: 4. The CDR3 DNA sequence: TGCGCCAGCAGCCCACCTAGCGGCGATACGCAGTATTTT. Amino acid sequence: CASSPPSGDTQYF.

The chain recombines TRBV7-8 with TRBJ1-3; 10 bases are a match to TRBD1. V dropped 4 bases and J dropped 1; count of bases not matched to a gene: 7. CDR1 and CDR2 from the germline V gene are SGHVS and FQNEAQ. The CDR3 totals 17 residues. CDR3 in amino acids: CASSWGQGTGSGNTIYF. CDR3 in DNA: TGTGCCAGCAGCTGGGGACAGGGGACAGGGTCTGGAAACACCATATATTTT.

The V and J genes are TRBV7-3 and TRBJ1-1; no definite D call. Trimming stripped 2 bases from V and 5 bases from J, with 12 bases between. This CDR3 has 14 amino acids. Germline V lookup: CDR1 SGHTA, CDR2 FQGTGA. The CDR3 DNA reads as TGTGCCAGCAGCTTAGACGGGGTTCGGACTGAAGCTTTCTTT. Translation: CASSLDGVRTEAFF.

V and J are TRBV28 and TRBJ1-6; no firm D call. V was shortened by 5 bases and J by 0 bases, with 20 bases between the two germline ends. This CDR3 spans 19 amino acids. Looked up from germline, CDR1 is MDHEN and CDR2 is SYDVKM. This chain's CDR3 is CASSPPSAGLGSYNSPLHF. CDR3 bases: TGTGCCAGCAGTCCACCAAGTGCGGGATTGGGCTCCTATAATTCACCCCTCCACTTT.

Remarks on this clone: Its ends do not fully match the called genes, so a read error is possible. The chain has TRBV7-7 and TRBJ2-5; possibly TRBD2 for D (5 bases). Germline V gives CDR1 SSHAT, CDR2 FNYEAQ (reference sequence). This CDR3 has 15 amino acids. The CDR3 reads CASSLVLTSQETQYF. The CDR3 DNA sequence: TGTGCTAGCAGCTTAGTTCTCACTAGCCAAGAGACCCAGTACTTC.

This chain uses TRBV30 with TRBJ1-1, with D possibly TRBD1 on 5 matching bases. The V gene lost 3 bases and the J gene lost 3 bases, with 11 bases spanning the gap. Looked up from germline, CDR1 is GTSNPN and CDR2 is SVGIG (reference sequence). CDR3 length: 13 residues. Here the CDR3 DNA reads TGTGCCTGGAGCCGGACAACCTACACTGAAGCTTTCTTT. It codes for CAWSRTTYTEAFF.

The J gene is TRBJ1-3, the V gene TRBV29-1, with 7 bases lining up with TRBD1. The CDR3 is 13 residues long. V shed 4 bases, J shed 0 bases, and the junction held 0 bases outside the gene matches. Per germline, CDR1 SQVTM and CDR2 ANQGSEA. The CDR3 DNA reads as TGCAGCGTTGGGGACAGCTCTGGAAACACCATATATTTT. Amino acids: CSVGDSSGNTIYF.

V is TRBV11-3 and J is TRBJ2-1, with TRBD2 as a possible D gene (6 bases). The V end lost 4 bases, the J end lost 4 bases, and 14 bases lay between the germline ends. Germline lookup yields CDR1 SGHNT and CDR2 YENEEA. CDR3 size: 15 residues. In DNA, the CDR3 is TGTGCCAGCAGCTGGGGGGAACTTTCATACAATGAGCAGTTCTTC. Translated, it gives CASSWGELSYNEQFF.

The chain employs TRBV28 and TRBJ2-7; no clear D. CDR1 is MDHEN, CDR2 SYDVKM, per germline. The CDR3 has 12 residues. Trimming stripped 3 bases from V and 2 bases from J, with 5 bases between. CDR3 region: CASSFLAYEQYF. The CDR3 DNA is TGTGCCAGCAGTTTCCTTGCCTACGAGCAGTACTTC.

The gene calls are TRBV9 and TRBJ1-6; TRBD1 aligns across 9 bases. The CDR3 consists of 18 residues. Germline V gene data show CDR1 as SGDLS and CDR2 as YYNGEE. V shed 5 bases and J 0 bases; nucleotides not matched to a gene: 9. CDR3 nucleotides: TGTGCCAGCAGTCCGGGACAGGGAGGGCGCTCCTATAATTCACCCCTCCACTTT. Translating gives CASSPGQGGRSYNSPLHF. Variable domain in full (rest from reference TRBV9 and TRBJ1-6): DSGVTQTPKHLITATGQRVTLRCSPRSGDLSVYWYQQSLDQGLQFLIQYYNGEERAKGNILERFSAQQFPDLHSELNLSSLELGDSALYFCASSPGQGGRSYNSPLHFGNGTRLTVT.

This sequence joins TRBV3-1 (or the pseudogene TRBV3-2) and TRBJ2-1, with D perhaps TRBD2 (5 bases). The CDR3 runs 14 residues. In germline, CDR1 is LGHDT, CDR2 YNNKEL (reference sequence). Trimming pared 0 bases from V and 8 bases from J, leaving 11 bases between. CDR3 loop: CASSQDTSRDEQFF. The CDR3 DNA follows: TGTGCCAGCAGCCAAGATACTTCGCGGGATGAGCAGTTCTTC.

This chain connects TRBV19 to TRBJ1-1; TRBD1 might be the D (5 bases). CDR1 and CDR2 (germline): LNHDA, SQIVND (reference sequence). This CDR3 is 14 amino acids long. The germline V and J ends were trimmed by 3 bases and 0 bases, with 8 bases remaining between them. The DNA for the CDR3 is TGTGCCAGTAGTATTGGACACGTGAACACTGAAGCTTTCTTT. Encoded protein: CASSIGHVNTEAFF.

The chain has TRBV5-5 and TRBJ1-4; D possibly corresponds to TRBD1 (5 bases). The CDR3 contains 14 residues. Trimming stripped 3 bases from V and 3 bases from J, with 9 bases between. Germline values: CDR1 SGHKS, CDR2 YYEKEE (reference sequence). The CDR3 region is CASSSGSANEKLFF. The CDR3 DNA sequence: TGTGCCAGCAGCTCAGGGTCGGCTAATGAAAAACTGTTTTTT.

V usage is TRBV7-2 and J usage is TRBJ1-5; D is ambiguous. Germline V gives CDR1 SGHTA, CDR2 FQGNSA. With 3 bases removed from V and 2 bases from J, the gap between germline ends came to 14 bases. The CDR3 spans 16 residues. In nucleotides, the CDR3 is TGTGCCAGCAGCTTGGGAGGTCTTAGGGGCAATCAGCCCCAGCATTTT. Translated: CASSLGGLRGNQPQHF.

The gene calls are TRBV18 and TRBJ1-5; no clear D. V lost 2 bases and J 9 bases, leaving 11 bases between the germline ends. This CDR3 contains 13 residues. Germline loops: CDR1 KGHSH, CDR2 LQKENI. CDR3 loop: CASSPEVTAPQHF. Written as DNA, the CDR3 is TGTGCCAGCTCACCAGAGGTGACGGCGCCCCAGCATTTT. Filled out from reference TRBV18 and TRBJ1-5, the complete variable domain reads NAGVMQNPRHLVRRRGQEARLRCSPMKGHSHVYWYRQLPEEGLKFMVYLQKENIIDESGMPKERFSAEFPKEGPSILRIQQVVRGDSAAYFCASSPEVTAPQHFGDGTRLSIL.

The chain is built from TRBV10-3 and TRBJ1-2, with 9 bases that match TRBD1. Germline V CDR1 and CDR2: ENHRY, SYGVKD. The junction had 7 bases not matched to a gene; V was cut back by 3 bases and J by 5 bases. This CDR3 comprises 15 residues. The CDR3 spells CAISDRDRALYGYTF. The CDR3 bases are TGTGCCATCAGTGACCGGGACAGGGCTTTGTATGGCTACACCTTC.

The genes are TRBV6-6 and TRBJ1-1; D might be TRBD1 (5 bases). In germline, CDR1 is MNHNY, CDR2 SVGAGI (reference sequence). This CDR3 is 12 amino acids long. The V end was cut by 10 bases, the J end by 4 bases, with 13 bases between. This CDR3 reads CATKTGGTEAFF. CDR3 sequence (DNA): TGTGCCACCAAGACGGGGGGCACTGAAGCTTTCTTT.

J is TRBJ1-2 and V is TRBV3-1 (or the pseudogene TRBV3-2), with 9 bases aligning to TRBD1. The CDR3 covers 17 residues. Per germline, CDR1 LGHDT and CDR2 YNNKEL (reference sequence). The junction had 6 bases not matched to a gene; V was cut back by 0 bases and J by 1 base. Here the CDR3 reads CASSQDLQGAINYGYTF. The CDR3 bases are TGTGCCAGCAGCCAAGATCTACAGGGGGCCATTAACTATGGCTACACCTTC.

V gene TRBV5-1 combines with J gene TRBJ2-2; 12 positions match TRBD1. Per the germline V gene, CDR1 is SGHRS and CDR2 is YFSETQ. V lost 5 bases to trimming and J lost 5 bases; unmatched junction nucleotides: 7. The CDR3 has 16 residues. CDR3 protein: CASSAGTGGSTGELFF. In nucleotides, the CDR3 is TGCGCCAGCAGTGCTGGGACAGGGGGCTCAACCGGGGAGCTGTTTTTT.

The chain links TRBV16 to TRBJ1-1; a possible D gene is TRBD1 (6 bases). The CDR3 is made up of 14 amino acids. Germline V gives CDR1 KGHSY, CDR2 FQNENV. Trimming cost V 1 base and J 3 bases, with 9 bases left between them. CDR3 DNA sequence: TGTGCCAGCAGCCAATATGAGGGGGACACTGAAGCTTTCTTT. Residues: CASSQYEGDTEAFF.

V is TRBV29-1 and J is TRBJ1-1; TRBD1 agrees at 9 bases. With V trimmed by 5 bases and J by 1 base, 5 bases remained unmatched. The CDR3 has 14 residues. Germline lookup yields CDR1 SQVTM and CDR2 ANQGSEA. CDR3 coding DNA: TGCAGCGTTAAAAGGACAGGGGCGAACACTGAAGCTTTCTTT. Translation: CSVKRTGANTEAFF.